This paragraph covers one T cell receptor beta chain sequence. This receptor's antigen is unknown. No much larger clone is present one base from it, and per-base qualities are unavailable. The cohort consisted of 600 or so healthy bone marrow donors. At the time of sampling, every cohort member was nominally healthy, though immune exposures that went unrecorded were likely present. The donor was CMV seropositive and belonged to the group of around 300 seropositive cohort members. A peripheral blood sample was provided by each donor, and peripheral blood mononuclear cells were used for TCR beta sequencing. The Qiagen DNeasy Blood Extraction Kit was used to extract genomic DNA from the blood cell samples. The data derive from a study of cytomegalovirus exposure and HLA in healthy donors (dated by TCRdb to 2016 to 2017). In terms of the full investigation: In an earlier analysis of approximately 500 of the donors, 250 to 350 Gb of sequence data and 90 million to 130 million unique TCR beta sequences from roughly 180 million T cells were reported. An early release that covered around 590 HLA-typed donors contained about 300 gigabases of sequencing data and 75 million to 100 million unique TCR sequences. Among the approximately 420 genotyped donors, 81% belonged to the genetic ancestry cluster associated with self-reported Caucasian donors. The aim of the study was to test whether cataloging public T cell receptors could identify signatures of past pathogen exposure. The study used immunosequencing to profile the T cell repertoires of approximately 690 subjects and linked those repertoires to cytomegalovirus serostatus. Along with the approximately 650-subject first cohort, a separate validation cohort of over a hundred different subjects was used. To predict cytomegalovirus infection status, the study brought together high-throughput TCR immunosequencing, statistical association of individual TCRs with disease status, and machine learning. In a later analysis, previously published TCR beta repertoires from about 640 donors were re-analyzed and high-resolution HLA genotyping was added so that TCR occurrence patterns could be studied. In the later analysis, no new phenotypic data were used to find candidate immune exposures; instead, reliance was placed on TCR beta sequences and their occurrence across donors. An earlier analysis of 587 of the donors used high-throughput TCR beta sequencing to judge whether each TCR beta V gene segment behaved as functional or pseudogenic. Donor age, sex, ethnicity and CMV serostatus were collected together with the repertoire data. In a later genetic analysis, genome-wide SNP genotypes for about 55% of the roughly 700 donors were used, and that subset was treated as a discovery cohort. Every discovery cohort repertoire had been produced on one sequencing platform. Both class I and class II loci were covered by HLA typing, at four-digit resolution. Typing coverage differed by locus: A, B, C, DRB1 and DQB1 were typed in about 620-630 donors, DQA1 in approximately 520, DPA1 in nearly 610, and DPB1 in just under 480. Because of strong linkage in the cohort, four to six DR-DQ haplotypes were treated as single units for association and clustering. Across under 500 genotyped donors of the cohort, an average of about 240,000 unique TCR beta nucleotide sequences per donor were sequenced, and around 19% of those sequences were non-productive. The study at large found these results: The study gave a list of 150 to 200 TCR beta chains associated with cytomegalovirus. In a later analysis, TCR association rates were found to vary across HLA loci, with the most associated TCRs seen for DRB1 alleles and the fewest for HLA-C alleles. An association between a missense DCLRE1C variant and V-gene and J-gene trimming of TCR beta chains was found in a later genetic analysis and replicated in an independent cohort. The earlier analysis of some 540 of the donors excluded some 16 rarely observed V segments, including chromosome 9 orphons, because counts were too low. When HLA alleles, especially DR and DQ, strongly co-occurred, TCR associations were difficult to assign to individual alleles. A further reported finding was that TCR beta sequences accurately predicted the HLA-A and HLA-B alleles for most subjects in the first cohort. Most CMV-associated TCR beta chains appeared to be HLA-restricted in a later analysis, and the HLA associations seemed to be driven largely by CMV exposure. Because HLA typing was missing for some donors at each locus, association tests included only the typed subset. A cluster of highly shared sequence variants was judged likely to be a technical artifact of the sequencing pipeline. A few of the identified cytomegalovirus-associated TCR beta chains were confirmed in vitro to be specific for cytomegalovirus antigens. In a later analysis, several top co-occurrence clusters were reported to appear linked to parvovirus B19, influenza, CMV and Epstein-Barr virus. Roughly uniform sequencing depth across donors was assumed in presence/absence analyses, although this assumption may not hold. Across donors, most TCR sequences were observed very rarely, whereas some public TCRs were present in many individuals. The authors suggested that the approach could potentially be extended to other disease states and immunological phenotypes. A later analysis associated roughly 17,000 TCR beta sequences with specific HLA alleles at a false discovery rate of 0.05. A later genetic analysis reported fewer N-insertions in productive TCRs among donors in an Asian-associated ancestry cluster than the roughly 690-donor mean. In both the original and validation cohorts, the classifier was reported to diagnose cytomegalovirus status with high specificity and sensitivity. Correlated functional status among segregating V segments might be attributable to linkage disequilibrium, but an unknown experimental factor could not be ruled out. The cohort was sequenced for TCR beta chains only, and without alpha or paired-chain data the features that could be detected were limited. For the cohort, immune exposure information was limited to CMV serostatus. In a later analysis, HLA-associated TCR beta chains were found to be more clonally expanded and to have lower generation probabilities than equally common non-associated chains. An earlier analysis of approximately 500 of the donors showed that most TCR beta V segments appeared in productive rearrangements either about 87% or about 30% of the time, which broadly matched IMGT annotations. The 87-base-pair reads could not distinguish some IMGT-functional V segments, including TRBV6-2 and TRBV6-3, so those segments were excluded.

As encoded in the germline V gene, CDR1 is SNHLY while CDR2 is FYNNEI. There are 15 amino acids in the CDR3, from cysteine to phenylalanine inclusive. Just CDR3 DNA is preserved here, 45 bases in frame from base 1. Cut back by 7 bases and 0 bases, the V and J ends lie 15 bases apart. The protocol used for the library was the immunoSEQ multiplex PCR assay. For the multiplex PCR, a mixture combining 60 forward primers for TCR Vbeta segments and 13 reverse primers for TCR Jbeta segments was used. The CDR3 region of rearranged TCR beta genes was amplified from genomic DNA by a multiplex PCR assay. Amplified TCR beta libraries were sequenced as 87-base-pair reads on the Illumina HiSeq System. Per the source publication's procedure: Across the 670 or so repertoires, a later analysis counted 60 million to 90 million unique TCR beta chains, roughly 11 million of which were shared by at least two donors. Raw reads were error-corrected and collapsed into unique sequences by a nearest-neighbor algorithm in which closely related sequences were merged to remove PCR and sequencing errors. Alignment of CDR3 sequences to IMGT reference sequences was used to assign V, D and J gene segments. For a sequence to be retained, a match of at least six nucleotides to both a V gene segment and a J gene segment was required. A rearrangement counted as productive if the CDR3 had no stop codons and remained in frame with V and J, and every other rearrangement counted as non-productive. CDR3 was defined according to IMGT convention as the region running from the second conserved V-encoded cysteine to the conserved J-encoded phenylalanine. In an earlier analysis of roughly 580 of the donors, sequences lacking an unambiguous match to a single V gene segment were excluded. An earlier analysis of some 500 of the donors classified V segments as functional when productive rearrangements were above 56.7% and as segregating when the standard deviation between donors was above 5%. A statistical classification framework was built for diagnosing cytomegalovirus status from the catalog of TCR beta chain sequences. A later analysis assigned V and J genes by comparing TCR nucleotide sequences with IMGT/GENE-DB human TR gene sequences. In a later analysis, CDR3 sequences and most-parsimonious VDJ recombination scenarios were assigned using the TCRdist pipeline. In a later analysis, every TCR beta chain was defined by the combination of its CDR3 amino acid sequence and its V-gene family, and reads without a unique V-gene family were dropped. As a way to deal with suspected cross-contamination and a sequencing artifact, a later analysis dropped approximately 570 nucleotide sequences that were highly shared and had low generation probability. In a later analysis, a clonal expansion index was calculated for each public chain from normalized within-repertoire ranks of inferred template counts. A later analysis computed generation probabilities with a VDJ recombination model fitted to out-of-frame rearrangements, and checked the results against IGoR. In a later analysis, TCR-TCR, TCR-HLA and TCR-CMV co-occurrence was scored with hypergeometric tests, and a repertoire-size bias correction was applied to TCR pairs. To estimate false discovery rates, a later analysis permuted the HLA or CMV assignments 20 times. In a later analysis, co-occurring TCRs were grouped with DBSCAN, and TCRdist sequence similarity was added when clustering was performed within HLA-allele-positive subsets. Repertoires with fewer than 30,000 or more than 120,000 public chains were left out of co-occurrence clustering, as were five repertoires with anomalous nucleotide sharing. TCRdb's version of the immuneACCESS table is confined to in-frame rearrangements and falls short of the full clone set. An unresolved V gene accounts for under half of the shortfall where checked; the remainder is of unknown origin. The D gene and trimming were derived from the DNA, and the V and J assignments and clone size from that table. This sample has fewer than 85,000 clones in its table, and about 70% of those were observed once. The ten largest clones add up to over 10% of the sample.

This clonotype was sampled from a male donor in good health and CMV-seropositive. The sequence is built from TRBV2 and TRBJ1-1; the D gene is perhaps TRBD1, from 5 matching bases. Sequenced input: PBMCs. The DNA is TGTGCCAGCATCAGGGCAGCTCCTATGAACACTGAAGCTTTCTTT. This yields the protein CASIRAAPMNTEAFF.